This T cell receptor beta chain was found in a study of PD-1 blockade in classical Hodgkin lymphoma. The sample's time point: cycle 4 day 1 (C4D1), after more than five weeks of nivolumab. With no exception, relapse followed autologous stem cell transplantation in all patients, and brentuximab vedotin exposure varied. Sequenced by immunoSEQ multiplex PCR; TCRdb stores in-frame clones only, minus some. The sample contains about 93,000 clones, about three quarters of which appear only once. Trimming cost V 6 bases and J 7 bases, with 15 bases left between them. This CDR3 region has 14 residues. CDR1 and CDR2 (germline): MNHEY, SVGAGI. This clone occurred a few times.

This chain links TRBV6-5 with TRBJ1-4; TRBD1 is a possible D gene (6 bases). The receptor was derived from a human donor with classical Hodgkin lymphoma. This specimen consisted of peripheral blood mononuclear cells (PBMCs), obtained before the fourth cycle of nivolumab. The CDR3 DNA sequence: TGTGCCAGCAGGGGGCAGGGGCCTGGTGAAAAACTGTTTTTT. It translates to CASRGQGPGEKLFF.